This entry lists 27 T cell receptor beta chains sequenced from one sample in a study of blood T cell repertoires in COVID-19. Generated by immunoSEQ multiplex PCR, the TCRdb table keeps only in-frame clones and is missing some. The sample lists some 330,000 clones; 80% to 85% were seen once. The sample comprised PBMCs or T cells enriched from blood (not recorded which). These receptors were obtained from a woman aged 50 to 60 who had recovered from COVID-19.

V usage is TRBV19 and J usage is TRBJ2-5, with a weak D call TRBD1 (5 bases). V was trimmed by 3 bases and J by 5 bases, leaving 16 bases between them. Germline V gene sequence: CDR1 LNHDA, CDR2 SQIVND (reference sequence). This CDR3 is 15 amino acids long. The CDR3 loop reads CASSIRLGAGETQYF. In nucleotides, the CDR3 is TGTGCCAGTAGTATCCGGTTAGGGGCTGGGGAGACCCAGTACTTC.

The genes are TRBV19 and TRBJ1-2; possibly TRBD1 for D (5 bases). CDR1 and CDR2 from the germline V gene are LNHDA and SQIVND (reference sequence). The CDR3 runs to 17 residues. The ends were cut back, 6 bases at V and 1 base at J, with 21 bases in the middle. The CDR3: CASSTVGAGWNNYGYTF. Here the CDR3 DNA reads TGTGCCAGTAGCACCGTCGGCGCAGGGTGGAATAACTATGGCTACACCTTC.

The DNA for the CDR3 is TGTGCCACCAGCAGATCTCCTCGGACAGGTTCGGGTGAAAAACTGTTTTTT. Translation gives CATSRSPRTGSGEKLFF. This chain links TRBV15 with TRBJ1-4; 7 nucleotides agree with TRBD1. The V gene end was trimmed by 2 bases and the J gene end by 7 bases; junction bases not matched to a gene: 13. Germline loops: CDR1 LNHNV, CDR2 YYDKDF (reference sequence). The CDR3 spans 17 residues.

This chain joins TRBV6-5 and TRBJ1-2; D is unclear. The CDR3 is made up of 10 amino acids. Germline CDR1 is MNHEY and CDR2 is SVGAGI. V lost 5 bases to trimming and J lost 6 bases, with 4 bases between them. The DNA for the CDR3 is TGTGCCAGCAGTCAGAATGGCTACACCTTC. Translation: CASSQNGYTF.

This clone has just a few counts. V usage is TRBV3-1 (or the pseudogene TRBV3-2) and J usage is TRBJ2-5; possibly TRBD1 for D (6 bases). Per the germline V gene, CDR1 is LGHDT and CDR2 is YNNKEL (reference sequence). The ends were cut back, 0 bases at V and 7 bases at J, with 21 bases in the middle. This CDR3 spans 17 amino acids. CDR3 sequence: CASSQEGLVGASGTQYF. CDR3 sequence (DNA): TGTGCCAGCAGCCAAGAAGGTCTGGTGGGGGCGAGCGGGACCCAGTACTTC.

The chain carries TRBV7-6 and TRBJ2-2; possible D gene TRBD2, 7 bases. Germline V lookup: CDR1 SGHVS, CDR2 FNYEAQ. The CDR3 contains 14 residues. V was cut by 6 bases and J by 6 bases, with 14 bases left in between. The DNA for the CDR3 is TGTGCCAGCAGTCATAAGGGGGGGGCCGGGGAGCTGTTTTTT. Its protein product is CASSHKGGAGELFF. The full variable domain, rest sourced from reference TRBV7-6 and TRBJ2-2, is GAGVSQSPRYKVTKRGQDVALRCDPISGHVSLYWYRQALGQGPEFLTYFNYEAQQDKSGLPNDRFSAERPEGSISTLTIQRTEQRDSAMYRCASSHKGGAGELFFGEGSRLTVL.

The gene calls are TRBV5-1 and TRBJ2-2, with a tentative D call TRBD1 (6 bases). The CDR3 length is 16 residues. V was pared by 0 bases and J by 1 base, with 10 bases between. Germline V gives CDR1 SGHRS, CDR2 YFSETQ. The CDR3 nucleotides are TGCGCCAGCAGCTTGGCCGGACAGAGGAACACCGGGGAGCTGTTTTTT. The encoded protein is CASSLAGQRNTGELFF.

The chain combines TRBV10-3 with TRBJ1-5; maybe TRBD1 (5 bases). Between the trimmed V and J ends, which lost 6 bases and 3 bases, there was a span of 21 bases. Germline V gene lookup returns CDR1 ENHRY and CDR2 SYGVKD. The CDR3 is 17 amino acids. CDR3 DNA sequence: TGTGCCATCAGCCCCTGGTTCGTCGACAGCGTCAATCAGCCCCAGCATTTT. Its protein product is CAISPWFVDSVNQPQHF.

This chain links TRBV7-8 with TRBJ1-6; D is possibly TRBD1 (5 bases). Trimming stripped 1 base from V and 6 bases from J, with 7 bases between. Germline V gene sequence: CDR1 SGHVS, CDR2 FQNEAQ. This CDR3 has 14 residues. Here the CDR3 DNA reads TGTGCCAGCAGCTTAGAACAGGTTAATTCACCCCTCCACTTT. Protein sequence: CASSLEQVNSPLHF.

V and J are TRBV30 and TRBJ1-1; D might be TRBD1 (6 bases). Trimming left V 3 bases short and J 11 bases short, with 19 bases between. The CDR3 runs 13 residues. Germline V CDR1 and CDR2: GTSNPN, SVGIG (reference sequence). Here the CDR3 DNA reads TGTGCCTGGAGGGGGAGCGGGGGCGGGGAGGCTTTCTTT. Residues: CAWRGSGGGEAFF.

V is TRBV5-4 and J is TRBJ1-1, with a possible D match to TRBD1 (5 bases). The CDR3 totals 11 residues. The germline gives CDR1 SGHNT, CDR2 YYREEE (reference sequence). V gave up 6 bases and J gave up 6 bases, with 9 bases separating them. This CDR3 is CASKKGPEAFF. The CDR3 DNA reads TGTGCCAGCAAAAAGGGGCCTGAAGCTTTCTTT. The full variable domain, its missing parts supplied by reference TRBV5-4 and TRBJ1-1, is ETGVTQSPTHLIKTRGQQVTLRCSSQSGHNTVSWYQQALGQGPQFIFQYYREEENGRGNFPPRFSGLQFPNYSSELNVNALELDDSALYLCASKKGPEAFFGQGTRLTVV.

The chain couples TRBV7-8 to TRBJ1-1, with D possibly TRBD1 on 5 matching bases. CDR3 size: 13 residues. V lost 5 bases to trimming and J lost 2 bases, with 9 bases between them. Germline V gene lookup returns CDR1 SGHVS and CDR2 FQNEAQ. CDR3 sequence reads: CASSPGLNTEAFF. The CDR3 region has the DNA TGTGCCAGCAGCCCGGGACTAAACACTGAAGCTTTCTTT. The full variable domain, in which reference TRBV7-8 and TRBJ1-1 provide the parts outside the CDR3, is GAGVSQSPRYKVAKRGQDVALRCDPISGHVSLFWYQQALGQGPEFLTYFQNEAQLDKSGLPSDRFFAERPEGSVSTLKIQRTQQEDSAVYLCASSPGLNTEAFFGQGTRLTVV.

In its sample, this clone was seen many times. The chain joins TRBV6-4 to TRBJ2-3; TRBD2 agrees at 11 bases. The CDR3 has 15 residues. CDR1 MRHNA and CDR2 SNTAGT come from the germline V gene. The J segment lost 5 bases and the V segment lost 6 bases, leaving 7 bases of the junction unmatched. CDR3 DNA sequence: TGTGCCAGCAGCTTACTAGCGGGGGATATAGATACGCAGTATTTT. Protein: CASSLLAGDIDTQYF.

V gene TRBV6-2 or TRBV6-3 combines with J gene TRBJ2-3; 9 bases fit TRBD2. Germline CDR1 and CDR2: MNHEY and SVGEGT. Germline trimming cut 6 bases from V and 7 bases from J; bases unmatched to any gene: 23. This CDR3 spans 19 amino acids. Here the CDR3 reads CASSLTPNIAGELGYTQYF. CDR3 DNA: TGTGCCAGCAGCCTGACCCCCAACATAGCGGGGGAGCTAGGGTATACGCAGTATTTT.

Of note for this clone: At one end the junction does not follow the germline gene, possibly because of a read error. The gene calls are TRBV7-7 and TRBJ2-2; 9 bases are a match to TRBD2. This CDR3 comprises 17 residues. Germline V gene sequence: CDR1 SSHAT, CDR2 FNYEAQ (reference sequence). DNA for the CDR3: TGTGCTAGCAGCCCCGGGACGGGCGGGGGGGCCCCCGGGGAGCTGTTTTTT. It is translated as CASSPGTGGGAPGELFF.

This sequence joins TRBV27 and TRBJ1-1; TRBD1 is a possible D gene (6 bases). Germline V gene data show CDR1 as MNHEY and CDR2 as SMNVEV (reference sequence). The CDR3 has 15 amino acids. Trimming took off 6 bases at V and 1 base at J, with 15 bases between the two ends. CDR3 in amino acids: CASRPGGGQNTEAFF. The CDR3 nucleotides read TGTGCCAGCAGACCCGGGGGGGGGCAGAACACTGAAGCTTTCTTT.

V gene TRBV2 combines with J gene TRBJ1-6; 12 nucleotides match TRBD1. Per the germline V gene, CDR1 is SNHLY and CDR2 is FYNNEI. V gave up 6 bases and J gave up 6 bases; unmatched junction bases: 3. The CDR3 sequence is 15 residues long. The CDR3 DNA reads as TGTGCCAGCAGGGGACAGGGGGCAAGTAATTCACCCCTCCACTTT. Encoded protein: CASRGQGASNSPLHF.

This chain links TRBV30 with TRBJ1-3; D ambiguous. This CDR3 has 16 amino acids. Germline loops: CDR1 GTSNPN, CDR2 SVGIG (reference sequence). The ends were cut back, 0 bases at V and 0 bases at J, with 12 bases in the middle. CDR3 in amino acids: CAWSVLQASSGNTIYF. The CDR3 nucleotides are TGTGCCTGGAGTGTACTTCAGGCCAGCTCTGGAAACACCATATATTTT.

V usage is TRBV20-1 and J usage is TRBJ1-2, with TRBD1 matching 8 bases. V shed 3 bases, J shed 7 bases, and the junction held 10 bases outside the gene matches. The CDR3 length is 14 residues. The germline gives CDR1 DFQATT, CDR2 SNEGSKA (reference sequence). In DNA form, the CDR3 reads TGCAGTGCTAGTCCGCACAGGGGGTTTCCTGGCTACACCTTC. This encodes CSASPHRGFPGYTF.

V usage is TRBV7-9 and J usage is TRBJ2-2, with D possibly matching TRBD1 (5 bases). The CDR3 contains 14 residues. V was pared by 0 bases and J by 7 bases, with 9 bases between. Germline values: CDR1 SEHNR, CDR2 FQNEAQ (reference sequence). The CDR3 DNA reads TGTGCCAGCAGCTTAGCGGGGCGCGACGGGGAGCTGTTTTTT. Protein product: CASSLAGRDGELFF.

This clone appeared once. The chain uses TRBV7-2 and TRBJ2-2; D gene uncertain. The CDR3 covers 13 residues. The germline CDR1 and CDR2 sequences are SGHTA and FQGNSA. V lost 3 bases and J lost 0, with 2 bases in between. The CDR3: CASSFTNTGELFF. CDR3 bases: TGTGCCAGCAGCTTCACGAACACCGGGGAGCTGTTTTTT.

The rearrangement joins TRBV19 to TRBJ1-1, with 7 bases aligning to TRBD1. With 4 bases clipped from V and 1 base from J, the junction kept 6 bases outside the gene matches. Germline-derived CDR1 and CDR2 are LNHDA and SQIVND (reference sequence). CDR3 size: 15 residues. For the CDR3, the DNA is TGTGCCAGTAGTACAACCGGGACAGAGAACACTGAAGCTTTCTTT. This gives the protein CASSTTGTENTEAFF.

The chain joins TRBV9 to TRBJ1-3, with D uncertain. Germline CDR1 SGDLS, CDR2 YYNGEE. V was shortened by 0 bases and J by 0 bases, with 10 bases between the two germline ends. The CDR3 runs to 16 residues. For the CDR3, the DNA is TGTGCCAGCAGCGTAGATCAGAGGATCTCTGGAAACACCATATATTTT. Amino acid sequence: CASSVDQRISGNTIYF.

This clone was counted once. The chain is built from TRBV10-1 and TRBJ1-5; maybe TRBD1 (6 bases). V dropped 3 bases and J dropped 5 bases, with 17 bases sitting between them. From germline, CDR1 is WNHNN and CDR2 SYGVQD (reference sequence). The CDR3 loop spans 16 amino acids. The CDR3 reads CASSEAEAGEYQPQHF. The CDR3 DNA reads TGCGCCAGCAGTGAAGCCGAGGCAGGGGAGTATCAGCCCCAGCATTTT.

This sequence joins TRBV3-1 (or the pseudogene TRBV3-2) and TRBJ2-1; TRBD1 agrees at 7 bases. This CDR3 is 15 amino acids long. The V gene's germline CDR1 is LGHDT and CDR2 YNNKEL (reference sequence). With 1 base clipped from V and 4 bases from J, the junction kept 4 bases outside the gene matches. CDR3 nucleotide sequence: TGTGCCAGCAGCCAAGGAGGGACAGCATACAATGAGCAGTTCTTC. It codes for CASSQGGTAYNEQFF.

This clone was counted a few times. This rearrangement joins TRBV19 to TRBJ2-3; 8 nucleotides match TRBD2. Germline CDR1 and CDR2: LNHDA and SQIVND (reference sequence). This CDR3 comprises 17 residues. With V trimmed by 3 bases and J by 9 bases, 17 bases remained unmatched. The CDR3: CASSIRAGGAAERTQYF. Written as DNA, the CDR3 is TGTGCCAGTAGTATTCGGGCGGGGGGTGCCGCCGAGAGGACGCAGTATTTT.

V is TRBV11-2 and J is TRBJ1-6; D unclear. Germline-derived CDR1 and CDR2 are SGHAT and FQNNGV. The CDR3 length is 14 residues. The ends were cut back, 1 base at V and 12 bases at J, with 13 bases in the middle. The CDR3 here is CASSLVAGGEPLHF. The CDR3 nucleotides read TGTGCCAGCAGCTTAGTAGCAGGAGGTGAACCCCTCCACTTT. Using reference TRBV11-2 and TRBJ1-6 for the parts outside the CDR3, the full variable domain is EAGVAQSPRYKIIEKRQSVAFWCNPISGHATLYWYQQILGQGPKLLIQFQNNGVVDDSQLPKDRFSAERLKGVDSTLKIQPAKLEDSAVYLCASSLVAGGEPLHFGNGTRLTVT.